This TCR beta chain derives from a study of cytomegalovirus exposure and HLA in healthy donors (dated by TCRdb to the late 2010s). About the study as a whole: In an earlier analysis of roughly 590 of the donors, about 270 Gb of sequence data and some 100 million unique TCR beta sequences from 150 million to 200 million T cells were reported. An early release covering more than 500 HLA-typed donors comprised approximately 300 gigabases of sequencing data and 85 million or so unique TCR sequences. Of the roughly 400 genotyped donors, around 81% fell in the genetic ancestry cluster associated with self-reported Caucasian donors. The study aimed to test whether signatures of past pathogen exposure could be identified by cataloging public T cell receptors. Using immunosequencing, the study profiled T cell repertoires from about 610 subjects and related those repertoires to cytomegalovirus serostatus. Besides the first cohort of some 670 subjects, a separate validation cohort made up of around 120 different subjects was used. To predict cytomegalovirus infection status, the study combined high-throughput TCR immunosequencing, statistical association of individual TCRs with disease status, and machine learning. To study patterns of TCR occurrence, a later analysis re-analyzed previously published TCR beta repertoires from around 670 donors and added high-resolution HLA genotyping. Rather than using new phenotypic data, the later analysis identified candidate immune exposures from TCR beta sequences and from how often those sequences occurred across donors. In an earlier analysis of around 540 of the donors, high-throughput TCR beta sequencing was used to judge whether each TCR beta V gene segment behaved as functional or pseudogenic. Alongside the repertoire data, information on donor age, sex, ethnicity and CMV serostatus was compiled. Genome-wide SNP genotypes for about 60% of the roughly 670 donors were used in a later genetic analysis, which treated that subset as a discovery cohort. All discovery cohort repertoires had been generated on a single sequencing platform. HLA typing included class I and class II loci at four-digit resolution. The number of donors typed differed by locus, with roughly 620-630 for A, B, C, DRB1 and DQB1, roughly 520 for DQA1, 600 to 610 for DPA1, and around 430 for DPB1. Four or five DR-DQ haplotypes were handled as single units for association and clustering, since linkage in the cohort was strong. Across some 400 genotyped donors of the cohort, an average of roughly 250,000 unique TCR beta nucleotide sequences per donor were sequenced, and roughly a sixth of those sequences were non-productive. Broader findings and caveats from the paper: In both the original and validation cohorts, the classifier was reported to diagnose cytomegalovirus status with high specificity and sensitivity. According to a later analysis, most CMV-associated TCR beta chains appeared to be HLA-restricted, and the HLA associations seemed to be driven largely by CMV exposure. In a later analysis, HLA-associated TCR beta chains showed more clonal expansion and lower generation probabilities than non-associated chains that were equally common. A later genetic analysis associated a missense DCLRE1C variant with V-gene and J-gene trimming of TCR beta chains, and an independent cohort replicated the association. Correlated functional status among segregating V segments might reflect linkage disequilibrium, but an unknown experimental factor could not be ruled out. In vitro tests confirmed that a few of the cytomegalovirus-associated TCR beta chains recognize cytomegalovirus antigens. A cluster of highly shared sequence variants was judged likely to be a technical artifact of the sequencing pipeline. A later analysis reported that several top co-occurrence clusters appeared linked to parvovirus B19, influenza, CMV and Epstein-Barr virus. In an earlier analysis of over 550 of the donors, most TCR beta V segments were observed in productive rearrangements about 87% or about 30% of the time, broadly matching IMGT annotations. Because counts were too low, roughly 17 rarely observed V segments, including chromosome 9 orphons, were left out of the earlier analysis of over 550 of the donors. In the study, some 180 TCR beta chains were listed as associated with cytomegalovirus. The presence/absence analyses assumed that sequencing depth was roughly uniform across donors, and that assumption may not be true. A later analysis found that TCR association rates varied across HLA loci, with DRB1 alleles showing the most associated TCRs and HLA-C alleles the fewest. According to a later genetic analysis, donors in an Asian-associated ancestry cluster had fewer N-insertions in productive TCRs than the approximately 630-donor mean. Most TCR sequences were observed very rarely across donors, whereas some public TCRs were present in many individuals. The authors suggested that the approach could potentially be extended to other disease states and immunological phenotypes. Because HLA typing was missing for some donors at each locus, association tests included only the typed subset. A further reported finding was that TCR beta sequences accurately predicted the HLA-A and HLA-B alleles for most subjects in the first cohort. CMV serostatus was the only immune exposure information available for the cohort. In a later analysis, 16,951 TCR beta sequences were associated with specific HLA alleles at a false discovery rate of 0.05. The cohort was sequenced for TCR beta chains only, and without alpha or paired-chain data the features that could be detected were limited. The 87-base-pair reads could not distinguish some IMGT-functional V segments, including TRBV6-2 and TRBV6-3, so those segments were excluded. When HLA alleles, especially DR and DQ, strongly co-occurred, attributing TCR associations to individual alleles was difficult.

The method behind the library was the immunoSEQ multiplex PCR assay. For the multiplex PCR, a mixture combining 60 forward primers for TCR Vbeta segments and 13 reverse primers for TCR Jbeta segments was used. A multiplex PCR assay on genomic DNA amplified the CDR3 region of rearranged TCR beta genes. Amplified TCR beta libraries were sequenced as 87-base-pair reads on the Illumina HiSeq System. For the original study's pipeline: A later analysis tallied approximately 87 million unique TCR beta chains across the 600 to 700 repertoires, and approximately 12 million of those chains were shared by two or more donors. To remove PCR and sequencing errors, raw reads were error-corrected and collapsed into unique sequences using a nearest-neighbor algorithm that merged closely related sequences. To assign V, D and J gene segments, CDR3 sequences were aligned to IMGT reference sequences. Each retained sequence needed at least a six-nucleotide match to both a V gene segment and a J gene segment. A rearrangement was called productive if the CDR3 had no stop codons and remained in frame with V and J, and every other rearrangement was called non-productive. CDR3 was defined by IMGT convention, running from the second conserved V-encoded cysteine to the conserved J-encoded phenylalanine. Sequences without an unambiguous match to a single V gene segment were excluded from the earlier analysis of 450 to 750 of the donors. In an earlier analysis of a few hundred of the donors, a V segment was called functional when productive rearrangements were above 56.7%, and segregating when the standard deviation between donors exceeded 5%. A statistical classification framework was developed to diagnose cytomegalovirus status using the catalog of TCR beta chain sequences. A later analysis assigned V and J genes by comparing TCR nucleotide sequences with IMGT/GENE-DB human TR gene sequences. The TCRdist pipeline was used in a later analysis to assign CDR3 sequences and most-parsimonious VDJ recombination scenarios. A later analysis defined each TCR beta chain by its CDR3 amino acid sequence plus V-gene family, and excluded reads lacking a unique V-gene family. To address suspected cross-contamination and a sequencing artifact, a later analysis removed approximately 600 highly shared, low-generation-probability nucleotide sequences. For each public chain, a later analysis derived a clonal expansion index from normalized ranks of inferred template counts within each repertoire. In a later analysis, generation probabilities were computed with a VDJ recombination model fitted to out-of-frame rearrangements, and the resulting probabilities were checked against IGoR. Hypergeometric tests were used in a later analysis to score TCR-TCR, TCR-HLA and TCR-CMV co-occurrence, with a repertoire-size bias correction applied to the TCR pairs. In a later analysis, false discovery rates were estimated by permuting HLA or CMV assignments 20 times. In a later analysis, co-occurring TCRs were grouped with DBSCAN, and TCRdist sequence similarity was added when clustering was performed within HLA-allele-positive subsets. Repertoires with fewer than 30,000 or more than 120,000 public chains were left out of co-occurrence clustering, as were about 5 repertoires with anomalous nucleotide sharing. TCRdb stores this immuneACCESS table with in-frame sequences only. Part of the clones is absent; in the studies checked, under half of the shortfall reflects unresolved V genes, and no reason is known for the rest. Clone size and the V and J calls come from that table; the DNA yielded D and trimming. The sample records more than 95,000 clones, 60% to 80% of which are singletons. The top ten clones comprise under 6.5% of the sample.

There are many counts of this clone. What this receptor recognizes is not known. No base-level quality is on record; no much larger clone is a single base apart. Clipping removes 5 bases from V and 3 bases from J, with 4 as the unmatched junction base count. The germline V gene (reference sequence) yields LNHDA for CDR1 and SQIVND for CDR2. The CDR3 has 14 amino acids, counting the end cysteine and phenylalanine. This entry keeps only the CDR3 DNA: 42 bases, framed from base 1. The cohort was made up of approximately 670 healthy bone marrow donors. At the time of sampling, all cohort members were nominally healthy, though unrecorded immune exposures were likely present. The donor was CMV seropositive and belonged to the group of 250 to 300 seropositive cohort members. A peripheral blood sample was provided by each donor, and peripheral blood mononuclear cells were used for TCR beta sequencing. The Qiagen DNeasy Blood Extraction Kit was used to extract genomic DNA from the blood cell samples.

The source is a man in his 60s in good health and CMV-seropositive. This chain is built from TRBV19 and TRBJ1-5; 7 nucleotides in the junction match TRBD1. The sequenced material came from PBMCs. This receptor has the CDR3 CASSAQGHNQPQHF. In nucleotide form, the sequence is TGTGCCAGTAGTGCACAGGGGCACAATCAGCCCCAGCATTTT.